This is a list of T cell receptor beta chains from one sample in a study of shared clonotypes between healthy human individuals. Using immunoSEQ multiplex PCR, the repertoire was profiled, and TCRdb retains in-frame clones only, with some absent. This sample yields 2 million to 2.5 million clones, of which around 95% are seen a single time; less than 0.15% belongs to the top ten. The sample consisted of naive CD4+ T cells sorted from blood. All receptors come from a man aged 18 to 30 in good health. The CDR3 runs from the conserved cysteine through the conserved F or W. The order of the fields is V gene, D gene, clone size, J gene, CDR3 protein, CDR3 DNA. A D gene is named only where the DNA matches it firmly. Some rows mark clone size as missing; the rest say once, few, many or name a class of expanded clone.

V: TRBV5-1
D: TRBD1
size: -
J: TRBJ2-3
CDR3: CASSLGSGRTGTGTDTQYF
DNA: TGCGCCAGCAGCTTGGGCTCCGGGCGGACAGGGACTGGCACAGATACGCAGTATTTT

V: TRBV6-1
D: -
size: few
J: TRBJ1-2
CDR3: CASSTGIGYTF
DNA: TGTGCCAGCAGTACAGGGATCGGCTACACCTTC

V: TRBV11-1
D: -
size: -
J: TRBJ1-2
CDR3: CASNLPQVTETPNYGYTF
DNA: TGTGCCAGCAACTTGCCCCAGGTGACAGAGACACCTAACTATGGCTACACCTTC

V: TRBV7-9
D: TRBD1
size: -
J: TRBJ1-2
CDR3: CASSLGNAGTGGVEYGYTF
DNA: TGTGCCAGCAGCTTAGGGAATGCCGGGACAGGGGGCGTTGAGTATGGCTACACCTTC

V: TRBV18
D: -
size: -
J: TRBJ2-7
CDR3: CASSPQGLGEQYF
DNA: TGTGCCAGCTCACCACAGGGGCTGGGCGAGCAGTACTTC

V: TRBV28
D: TRBD1
size: -
J: TRBJ1-2
CDR3: CASGQGVAGYTF
DNA: TGTGCCAGCGGACAGGGGGTTGCTGGCTACACCTTC

V: TRBV10-2
D: TRBD2
size: -
J: TRBJ2-1
CDR3: CASTRLAGVSSDNEQFF
DNA: TGCGCCAGCACTCGGCTAGCGGGAGTGTCCTCTGACAATGAGCAGTTCTTC

V: TRBV9
D: TRBD2
size: -
J: TRBJ2-7
CDR3: CASSVFTSGRPTGNYEQYF
DNA: TGTGCCAGCAGCGTTTTCACTAGCGGGAGACCCACGGGAAACTACGAGCAGTACTTC

V: TRBV6-1
D: TRBD2
size: -
J: TRBJ2-3
CDR3: CASEGSGRGDTQYF
DNA: TGTGCCAGCGAGGGTAGCGGGAGAGGAGATACGCAGTATTTT

V: TRBV30
D: -
size: -
J: TRBJ2-1
CDR3: CAWSVHPYNEQFF
DNA: TGTGCCTGGAGTGTACATCCCTACAATGAGCAGTTCTTC

V: TRBV18
D: TRBD2
size: once
J: TRBJ2-1
CDR3: CASSPPGGTSDNEQFF
DNA: TGTGCCAGCTCACCCCCCGGGGGGACTTCGGACAATGAGCAGTTCTTC

V: TRBV18
D: -
size: -
J: TRBJ1-4
CDR3: CASSPGLNEKLFF
DNA: TGTGCCAGCTCACCGGGCCTTAATGAAAAACTGTTTTTT

V: TRBV28
D: -
size: -
J: TRBJ1-6
CDR3: CAGNRVANSPLHF
DNA: TGTGCCGGAAACAGGGTGGCCAATTCACCCCTCCACTTT

V: TRBV4-1
D: TRBD2
size: -
J: TRBJ2-2
CDR3: CASSPAQGLAGGPGTGELFF
DNA: TGCGCCAGCAGCCCCGCCCAAGGACTAGCGGGGGGGCCGGGCACCGGGGAGCTGTTTTTT

V: TRBV11-2
D: TRBD1
size: -
J: TRBJ1-2
CDR3: CASSLRQGDGYTF
DNA: TGTGCCAGCAGCCTTCGACAGGGTGATGGCTACACCTTC

V: TRBV4-3
D: -
size: -
J: TRBJ2-2
CDR3: CASSQEGFGELFF
DNA: TGCGCCAGCAGCCAGGAGGGGTTCGGGGAGCTGTTTTTT

V: TRBV7-9
D: -
size: -
J: TRBJ1-1
CDR3: CASSLGGENTEAFF
DNA: TGTGCCAGCAGCTTGGGGGGTGAGAACACTGAAGCTTTCTTT

V: TRBV30
D: -
size: once
J: TRBJ1-2
CDR3: CAWMSDSLYGYTF
DNA: TGTGCCTGGATGTCAGATTCACTCTATGGCTACACCTTC

V: TRBV7-9
D: TRBD1
size: -
J: TRBJ1-1
CDR3: CASSSAGQGYTEAFF
DNA: TGTGCCAGCAGCTCGGCGGGACAGGGATACACTGAAGCTTTCTTT

V: TRBV6-5
D: -
size: -
J: TRBJ1-1
CDR3: CASAALIQNTEAFF
DNA: TGTGCCAGCGCCGCCCTCATACAGAACACTGAAGCTTTCTTT

V: TRBV2
D: -
size: -
J: TRBJ2-5
CDR3: CASSGGRVWETQYF
DNA: TGTGCCAGCAGTGGGGGGCGGGTCTGGGAGACCCAGTACTTC

V: TRBV28
D: TRBD1
size: -
J: TRBJ1-1
CDR3: CASRPSLGQGAEAFF
DNA: TGTGCCAGCAGGCCCTCCCTGGGACAGGGGGCTGAAGCTTTCTTT

V: TRBV18
D: -
size: -
J: TRBJ2-7
CDR3: CASSGPDDSYEQYF
DNA: TGTGCCAGCTCAGGCCCGGACGACTCCTACGAGCAGTACTTC

V: TRBV7-9
D: -
size: -
J: TRBJ1-1
CDR3: CASSLEGPSAEAFF
DNA: TGTGCCAGCAGCTTAGAGGGACCCTCCGCTGAAGCTTTCTTT

V: TRBV7-2
D: TRBD2
size: once
J: TRBJ2-7
CDR3: CASSLQGTSPYEQYF
DNA: TGTGCCAGCAGCTTACAAGGGACTAGCCCCTACGAGCAGTACTTC

V: TRBV18
D: -
size: -
J: TRBJ2-1
CDR3: CASSLSLEGNEQFF
DNA: TGTGCCAGCTCACTTTCCCTCGAGGGAAATGAGCAGTTCTTC

V: TRBV19
D: -
size: few
J: TRBJ1-6
CDR3: CASSSRTDNSPLHF
DNA: TGTGCCAGTAGTTCCCGGACCGATAATTCACCCCTCCACTTT

V: TRBV7-8
D: -
size: -
J: TRBJ2-5
CDR3: CASSLESRETQYF
DNA: TGTGCCAGCAGCTTAGAAAGTAGAGAGACCCAGTACTTC

V: TRBV7-8
D: -
size: -
J: TRBJ1-6
CDR3: CASSLGSSYNSPLHF
DNA: TGTGCCAGCAGCTTAGGGTCCTCCTATAATTCACCCCTCCACTTT

V: TRBV2
D: -
size: once
J: TRBJ1-4
CDR3: CASSQGPKSNEKLFF
DNA: TGTGCCAGCAGTCAAGGACCGAAATCTAATGAAAAACTGTTTTTT